This T cell receptor (beta chain) was retrieved from a study of T cell responses to AZD1222 COVID-19 vaccine. TCRdb keeps only in-frame clones here, not all; method: immunoSEQ multiplex PCR. Seen here are more than 95,000 clones, approximately 89% observed once, and the top ten hold 10%. CDR3 length: 11 amino acids. Per the germline V gene, CDR1 is SNHLY and CDR2 is FYNNEI. V was shortened by 9 bases and J by 4 bases, with 7 bases between the two germline ends. The chain employs TRBV2 and TRBJ2-1; D is unresolved. Material: peripheral blood, obtained on day 0 of AZD1222 vaccination. The TCR sequence derives from an adult in good health. Here the CDR3 DNA reads TGTGCCAGTGGTCCGTACAATGAGCAGTTCTTC. It specifies CASGPYNEQFF.